This TCR beta chain is drawn from a study of blood T cells in healthy people across ages (dated by TCRdb to the mid-2010s). In the study overall: In model experiments, template switching captured roughly one uniquely barcoded TCR beta cDNA molecule for every two T cells. Age-related changes in TCR beta repertoire diversity were measured in the study by deep sequencing normalized with unique cDNA molecular identifiers. The donors were split into four age groups: young (average 16 years), middle-aged (nearly 40), aged (more than 55) and long-lived (approximately 80). To avoid experimental bias, donors of different ages were distributed randomly across sequencing lanes. Using the same blood draw, the study looked at two additional independent replicas of 1 million unique cDNA reads for two donors, one aged 18 to 30 and the other aged 80 or older.

The roughly 39 donors, aged about 6 to 100 years, were systemically healthy Caucasian individuals from Russia. Around 10 milliliters of peripheral blood were drawn from each donor into EDTA-treated Vacutainer tubes. Ficoll-Paque density-gradient centrifugation was used to isolate PBMCs, with at least 7 million per sample. Trizol reagent was used to extract total RNA from the PBMCs, yielding at least 5 micrograms per sample. The percentages of naive CD45RAhigh/CD27high T cells were determined by flow cytometry on a PBMC aliquot from every donor. The method behind the library was 5' RACE. Sequenced on an Illumina HiSeq 2500. A second PCR of about 7 to 12 cycles was run with a J-beta primer mix and a sample-barcoded 5' primer. Each TCR beta cDNA molecule received a unique molecular identifier from a template-switch 5' adaptor carrying 12 random nucleotides. Each sample yielded at least 3 million CDR3-containing paired-end reads. First-strand cDNA synthesis was performed from all RNA using the Mint cDNA synthesis kit, with priming by a TRBC-specific oligonucleotide. Following uracil-DNA glycosylase treatment, a first 18-cycle PCR with universal primers M1SS and BC2_uni_R was performed on all cDNA. The authors' analysis ran thus. For normalization, 1 million high-quality reads were randomly selected from each sample, with every read carrying a distinct molecular identifier. Reads with shared molecular identifiers were discarded instead of being binned into consensus sequences. MiTCR, set to a Q25 quality threshold and the strictest error-elimination algorithm, was used for CDR3 identification, clonotype clustering and error correction. A nonparametric unseen species model with Euler transformation was used to estimate a lower bound on total TCR beta diversity. TCRdb applied fastp at Q25 and MiXCR to the public reads, then kept only in-frame beta chains. Each record represents a unique CDR3 protein, reported with the most common genes and DNA among its rows. V and J calls and clone size were set by TCRdb, not the authors. In all, the sample holds roughly 1,300,000 distinct CDR3 sequences, and roughly 64% of those were seen once. The ten most abundant clones make up roughly 6.3% of the sample.

V and J are trimmed by 5 bases and 2 bases, and the gene matches miss 11 bases of the junction. The CDR3 goes from the cysteine to the phenylalanine over 16 residues. Left in the record is the CDR3 DNA by itself, 48 bases read in frame from the first base. The germline V gene (reference sequence) specifies SEHNR as CDR1 and FQNEAQ as CDR2. Worth noting for this clonotype: No antigen is known for it. Nothing much larger sits one base from this clone, and base qualities are not available.

Broad study findings and their caveats: The percentage of naive T cells measured by flow cytometry correlated strongly with observed TCR beta diversity. The long-lived group showed more naive CD4+ T cells, fewer expanded clones and increased TCR diversity than the aged group, suggesting age selection. Estimates of total diversity from one million sequenced T cells were regarded as lower bounds and underestimates. The CMV infection status of donors was not known, potentially confounding age-related changes in expanded clonotypes. Conclusive comparison of naive and antigen-experienced compartments was prevented by the profiling of bulk unsorted PBMCs. As age increased, observed TCR beta diversity per million T cells dropped in a roughly linear way, and a significant reduction was already evident by age 40.

This TCR came from a man aged 18 to 30 in good health. Sequences were obtained from blood. In this chain, TRBV7-9 is recombined with TRBJ2-7, with 8 middle bases fitting TRBD2. The CDR3 region reads CASSPLNSGTAYEQYF. The DNA is as follows: TGTGCCAGCAGCCCCCTTAATAGCGGGACCGCCTACGAGCAGTACTTC.